This TCR beta chain was sequenced during a study of cytomegalovirus exposure and HLA in healthy donors. Study findings and constraints: Compared with the approximately 680-donor mean, an Asian-associated ancestry cluster reportedly had fewer N-insertions, according to a later analysis. Researchers reported in a later analysis that a missense DCLRE1C variant was tied to TCR beta V- and J-gene trimming.

The PCR ran on 60 Vbeta and 13 Jbeta primers. Clones were read by immunoSEQ multiplex PCR, and TCRdb kept only the in-frame ones, dropping some. This table holds 110,000 to 150,000 clones, 60% to 85% found once. V was trimmed by 6 bases and J by 5 bases, leaving 17 bases between them. This CDR3 comprises 15 residues. Germline V gene lookup returns CDR1 SGHRS and CDR2 YFSETQ. With respect to this clone: Antigen: not known.

Healthy donors of bone marrow made up the group. The J gene is TRBJ2-2, the V gene TRBV5-1, with D possibly matching TRBD1 (6 bases). This TCR came from a young man in good health and CMV-seronegative. What was sequenced was PBMCs. DNA of the CDR3: TGCGCCAGCAACCCTTCGGACAGATTGACCGGGGAGCTGTTTTTT. Translation gives CASNPSDRLTGELFF. The complete variable domain, with remaining parts taken from reference TRBV5-1 and TRBJ2-2, reads KAGVTQTPRYLIKTRGQQVTLSCSPISGHRSVSWYQQTPGQGLQFLFEYFSETQRNKGNFPGRFSGRQFSNSRSEMNVSTLELGDSALYLCASNPSDRLTGELFFGEGSRLTVL.